The next 15 T cell receptor beta chains were all read from a single sample in a study of T cells in Graves' hyperthyroidism and ophthalmopathy. TCR beta CDR3 region amplification was performed from RNA transcripts. HTBI primers drove first-round RT-PCR of the TCR CDR3. In TCRdb, the multiplex PCR reads were re-called with MiXCR into one record per CDR3 protein. The sample includes around 500,000 distinct CDR3 sequences, 13% to 15% of them seen just once. The sequenced sample was blood. The receptors come from a woman aged 40 to 50 with Graves' hyperthyroidism.

The rearrangement links TRBV28 to TRBJ2-1; D is perhaps TRBD1 (5 bases). This CDR3 contains 16 residues. The germline V gene encodes CDR1 MDHEN and CDR2 SYDVKM. Deletions cut 6 bases from V and 3 bases from J, with 18 bases between. The CDR3 sequence: CASRGFKGQIYNEQFF. The CDR3 DNA reads as TGTGCCAGCAGGGGGTTTAAGGGGCAGATCTACAATGAGCAGTTCTTC.

This clonotype was observed a handful of times. The chain is built from TRBV20-1 and TRBJ2-2; D not resolved. This CDR3 spans 14 amino acids. Germline-derived CDR1 and CDR2 are DFQATT and SNEGSKA (reference sequence). Trimming removed 6 bases from V and 0 bases from J, with 11 bases in between. CDR3 DNA: TGCAGTGCGACGACTGGTACGAACACCGGGGAGCTGTTTTTT. Translating it yields CSATTGTNTGELFF.

Ten or more counts support this clonotype. The chain employs TRBV28 and TRBJ2-3; 10 nucleotides match TRBD2. The V gene's germline CDR1 is MDHEN and CDR2 SYDVKM. This CDR3 comprises 16 residues. V shed 2 bases and J 1 base; nucleotides not matched to a gene: 3. CDR3 coding DNA: TGTGCCAGCAGTTTACTCGGGACTAGCGGCACAGATACGCAGTATTTT. Its translation is CASSLLGTSGTDTQYF.

This clonotype was counted many times. V is TRBV15 and J is TRBJ2-5; D unclear. V was trimmed by 1 base and J by 1 base, leaving 7 bases between them. This CDR3 has 14 residues. Per germline, CDR1 LNHNV and CDR2 YYDKDF (reference sequence). Here the CDR3 reads CATSRGATQETQYF. The CDR3 region has the DNA TGTGCCACCAGCAGAGGGGCAACCCAAGAGACCCAGTACTTC.

In this sample, this clonotype turned up many times. The rearrangement uses TRBV5-6 and TRBJ2-1, with D unresolved. Between the trimmed V and J ends, which lost 3 bases and 3 bases, there was a span of 7 bases. The CDR3 covers 13 residues. Germline V CDR1 and CDR2: SGHDT, YYEEEE. The CDR3 is CASSSALYNEQFF. For the CDR3, the DNA is TGTGCCAGCAGCTCGGCCCTCTACAATGAGCAGTTCTTC. Looking up the rest from reference TRBV5-6 and TRBJ2-1 gives the full variable domain: DAGVTQSPTHLIKTRGQQVTLRCSPKSGHDTVSWYQQALGQGPQFIFQYYEEEERQRGNFPDRFSGHQFPNYSSELNVNALLLGDSALYLCASSSALYNEQFFGPGTRLTVL.

This clonotype was seen repeatedly, ten times or more. This chain links TRBV30 with TRBJ1-1; tentatively, D is TRBD1 (6 bases). The CDR3 runs to 14 residues. Germline-derived CDR1 and CDR2 are GTSNPN and SVGIG (reference sequence). Trimming stripped 4 bases from V and 0 bases from J, with 12 bases between. The CDR3 coding sequence is TGTGCCTGGAATCAGGGGTCTATGAACACTGAAGCTTTCTTT. It translates to CAWNQGSMNTEAFF. The full variable domain, with the rest looked up from reference TRBV30 and TRBJ1-1, is SQTIHQWPATLVQPVGSPLSLECTVEGTSNPNLYWYRQAAGRGLQLLFYSVGIGQISSEVPQNLSASRPQDRQFILSSKKLLLSDSGFYLCAWNQGSMNTEAFFGQGTRLTVV.

The gene calls are TRBV7-9 and TRBJ2-2, with D unresolved. This CDR3 spans 12 amino acids. With 5 bases removed from V and 7 bases from J, the gap between germline ends came to 8 bases. Germline lookup yields CDR1 SEHNR and CDR2 FQNEAQ (reference sequence). The CDR3 spells CASSKLGGELFF. The CDR3 coding sequence is TGTGCCAGCAGCAAACTGGGCGGGGAGCTGTTTTTT.

The chain combines TRBV29-1 with TRBJ2-7; D ambiguous. The CDR3 consists of 12 residues. V was trimmed by 5 bases and J by 0 bases, leaving 8 bases between them. The germline V gene has CDR1 SQVTM and CDR2 ANQGSEA. The CDR3 DNA reads TGCAGCGTTCACAGCGACTCCTACGAGCAGTACTTC. It encodes CSVHSDSYEQYF.

This clonotype was seen at least ten times. The chain joins TRBV5-5 to TRBJ2-7, with D perhaps matching TRBD1 (5 bases). The germline V and J ends were trimmed by 3 bases and 0 bases, with 10 bases remaining between them. Looked up from germline, CDR1 is SGHKS and CDR2 is YYEKEE (reference sequence). The CDR3 runs to 14 residues. The CDR3 region is CASSSGHRSYEQYF. The CDR3 DNA reads as TGTGCCAGCAGCTCTGGACATCGCTCCTACGAGCAGTACTTC.

This clonotype was picked up many times. This chain connects TRBV5-1 to TRBJ2-1; TRBD2 is a possible D gene (6 bases). V lost 4 bases and J 4 bases, leaving 9 bases between the germline ends. Looked up from germline, CDR1 is SGHRS and CDR2 is YFSETQ. The CDR3 runs 13 residues. CDR3 bases: TGCGCCAGCAGCCAGGCGGGGTACAATGAGCAGTTCTTC. Translated, it gives CASSQAGYNEQFF. The variable domain in full, completed from reference TRBV5-1 and TRBJ2-1, reads KAGVTQTPRYLIKTRGQQVTLSCSPISGHRSVSWYQQTPGQGLQFLFEYFSETQRNKGNFPGRFSGRQFSNSRSEMNVSTLELGDSALYLCASSQAGYNEQFFGPGTRLTVL.

This clonotype appeared a few times. This rearrangement joins TRBV7-3 to TRBJ2-2; no clear D. V shed 3 bases and J shed 5 bases, with 19 bases lying between them. Germline CDR1 is SGHTA and CDR2 is FQGTGA. The length of the CDR3 is 17 residues. CDR3 loop: CASSFKLGVVATGELFF. CDR3 nucleotide sequence: TGTGCCAGCAGCTTTAAGCTTGGAGTAGTCGCGACCGGGGAGCTGTTTTTT.

The chain combines TRBV6-1 with TRBJ1-2; tentative D call: TRBD1 (6 bases). Per the germline V gene, CDR1 is MNHNS and CDR2 is SASEGT. The CDR3 covers 15 residues. Trimming removed 5 bases at V and 4 bases at J, with 17 bases between. CDR3 bases: TGTGCCAGCAGTCCTGGACAGTCTTATCGCTATGGCTACACCTTC. This codes for CASSPGQSYRYGYTF.

This clonotype was picked up many times. The chain couples TRBV2 to TRBJ1-6, with 10 bases identical to TRBD1. Germline loops: CDR1 SNHLY, CDR2 FYNNEI. The length of the CDR3 is 15 residues. J lost 5 bases, V lost 6 bases, and 4 bases had no gene match. The CDR3, as DNA: TGTGCCAGCAGGTCCGGGACAGGGGATAATTCACCCCTCCACTTT. It codes for CASRSGTGDNSPLHF.

This clonotype was seen only a few times. CDR3 amino acids: CASSGGDRANTGELFF. Written as DNA, the CDR3 is TGTGCCAGCAGTGGGGGGGACAGGGCGAACACCGGGGAGCTGTTTTTT. This chain uses TRBV9 with TRBJ2-2; 9 bases align to TRBD1. CDR3 length: 16 amino acids. Germline trimming cut 5 bases from V and 0 bases from J; bases unmatched to any gene: 5. CDR1 is SGDLS, CDR2 YYNGEE, per germline.

This clonotype was seen a handful of times. V gene TRBV3-1 combines with J gene TRBJ2-2; 7 bases fit TRBD2. The ends lost 0 bases at V and 11 bases at J; junction bases unmatched: 15. Per germline, CDR1 LGHDT and CDR2 YNNKEL (reference sequence). There are 17 residues in the CDR3. CDR3 sequence: CASSQEGMAGAIGELFF. The CDR3 coding sequence is TGTGCCAGCAGCCAAGAAGGGATGGCGGGAGCGATCGGAGAGCTGTTTTTT.